Each of the 8 T cell receptor beta chains below was sequenced from the same sample in a study of regulatory dendritic cells for organ transplantation. Allogeneic regulatory or mature dendritic cells were co-cultured for under six days with CFSE-labeled sorted T cells at 1:10. The protocol was immunoSEQ multiplex PCR, while the TCRdb copy is restricted to in-frame clones and leaves out a portion. The data contain under 15,000 clones, about 56% of them singletons. Their antigens are not known. Input material: naive CD8+ T cells from blood cultured with dendritic cells. Noted subset: CD45RA+ naive T cells. The receptor set was obtained from a human donor in good health.

There are a few counts of this clone. The rearrangement uses TRBV5-1 and TRBJ2-7; 9 bases match TRBD1. This CDR3 contains 15 residues. Trimming at V came to 4 bases and at J to 7 bases, leaving 12 bases not matched to a gene. The germline gives CDR1 SGHRS, CDR2 YFSETQ. CDR3 region: CASSESGTGSWEQYF. CDR3 DNA sequence: TGCGCCAGCAGCGAATCGGGGACAGGGTCGTGGGAGCAGTACTTC.

This clone was found once. The chain links TRBV9 to TRBJ2-1; D possibly corresponds to TRBD2 (6 bases). Germline CDR1 and CDR2: SGDLS and YYNGEE. V lost 7 bases and J lost 5, with 16 bases in between. This CDR3 contains 14 residues. The CDR3 loop is CASGPWGGDNEQFF. The CDR3 DNA sequence: TGTGCCAGCGGTCCGTGGGGCGGGGACAATGAGCAGTTCTTC. The whole variable domain, filled in from reference TRBV9 and TRBJ2-1, reads DSGVTQTPKHLITATGQRVTLRCSPRSGDLSVYWYQQSLDQGLQFLIQYYNGEERAKGNILERFSAQQFPDLHSELNLSSLELGDSALYFCASGPWGGDNEQFFGPGTRLTVL.

This clone was recorded a few times. The gene calls are TRBV4-3 and TRBJ1-4, with D tentatively TRBD1 (6 bases). CDR3 size: 16 residues. The germline CDR1 and CDR2 sequences are LGHNA and YSLEER. The V gene lost 0 bases and the J gene lost 3 bases, with 11 bases spanning the gap. This CDR3 is CASSQERQGSNEKLFF. In DNA form, the CDR3 reads TGCGCCAGCAGCCAAGAGCGGCAGGGGTCTAATGAAAAACTGTTTTTT.

This clone came up a few times. The rearrangement joins TRBV27 to TRBJ2-7, with 11 nucleotides matching TRBD1. CDR1 and CDR2 from the germline V gene are MNHEY and SMNVEV (reference sequence). This CDR3 region has 14 residues. The V and J ends lost 4 bases and 2 bases, in that order; junction bases with no gene match: 1. The chain's CDR3 is CASSWGQGAYEQYF. The CDR3 DNA is TGTGCCAGCAGTTGGGGACAGGGGGCCTACGAGCAGTACTTC.

This chain links TRBV15 with TRBJ2-6; a possible D gene is TRBD1 (5 bases). Germline lookup yields CDR1 LNHNV and CDR2 YYDKDF (reference sequence). The CDR3 totals 16 residues. V lost 9 bases and J lost 0, with 15 bases in between. CDR3: CATARDSSSGANVLTF. Written as DNA, the CDR3 is TGTGCCACTGCCAGAGACAGTTCCTCTGGGGCCAACGTCCTGACTTTC.

The chain uses TRBV5-1 and TRBJ2-3; 9 bases agree with TRBD1. Germline V gene data show CDR1 as SGHRS and CDR2 as YFSETQ. The CDR3 totals 18 residues. V lost 0 bases to trimming and J lost 3 bases; unmatched junction nucleotides: 11. In DNA, the CDR3 is TGCGCCAGCAGCTTGGGCTACGGGGACAGGGTAGAGACAGATACGCAGTATTTT. Encoded protein: CASSLGYGDRVETDTQYF. Full variable domain (outside the CDR3, taken from reference TRBV5-1 and TRBJ2-3): KAGVTQTPRYLIKTRGQQVTLSCSPISGHRSVSWYQQTPGQGLQFLFEYFSETQRNKGNFPGRFSGRQFSNSRSEMNVSTLELGDSALYLCASSLGYGDRVETDTQYFGPGTRLTVL.

The chain joins TRBV5-1 to TRBJ2-1, with 10 bases aligning to TRBD1. V dropped 4 bases and J dropped 10; count of bases not matched to a gene: 11. Germline assignment: CDR1 SGHRS and CDR2 YFSETQ. This CDR3 has 15 amino acids. CDR3 sequence: CASSLPGQGYVEQFF. The CDR3 DNA reads TGCGCCAGCAGCCTTCCGGGACAGGGGTACGTCGAGCAGTTCTTC.

The V and J genes are TRBV5-6 and TRBJ1-5, with 9 bases identical to TRBD1. V lost 2 bases and J lost 3; bases outside the gene matches: 3. This CDR3 comprises 15 residues. CDR1 and CDR2 (germline): SGHDT, YYEEEE. DNA for the CDR3: TGTGCCAGCAGCTTCGGGACAGGGCACAATCAGCCCCAGCATTTT. Translation: CASSFGTGHNQPQHF.